The 20 T cell receptor beta chains given below trace back to one sample, sequenced in a study of cytomegalovirus exposure and HLA in healthy donors (dated by TCRdb to about 2017). Library creation used the immunoSEQ multiplex PCR assay. The source is immuneACCESS, and TCRdb retained only in-frame sequences with V and J called. Part of the clones is not carried over; for the studies checked, unresolved V genes explain less than half of this, and the remainder is unexplained. The sample contains some 98,000 clones, approximately 88% of them found a single time. Together, the top ten hold around 3.9% of the sample. Sequencing input: PBMCs. Receptors were obtained from a woman aged 25 to 45 in good health and CMV-seronegative.

The chain joins TRBV13 to TRBJ1-2, with no clear D. Germline-derived CDR1 and CDR2 are PRHDT and FYEKMQ (reference sequence). Trimming pared 1 base from V and 0 bases from J, leaving 6 bases between. The CDR3 runs to 14 residues. The CDR3 loop reads CASSLERSNYGYTF. DNA of the CDR3: TGTGCCAGCAGCTTAGAACGGTCTAACTATGGCTACACCTTC. The full variable domain, rest sourced from reference TRBV13 and TRBJ1-2, is AAGVIQSPRHLIKEKRETATLKCYPIPRHDTVYWYQQGPGQDPQFLISFYEKMQSDKGSIPDRFSAQQFSDYHSELNMSSLELGDSALYFCASSLERSNYGYTFGSGTRLTVV.

V usage is TRBV5-4 and J usage is TRBJ2-1; D remains ambiguous. V was pared by 4 bases and J by 3 bases, with 5 bases between. The V gene's germline CDR1 is SGHNT and CDR2 YYREEE (reference sequence). This CDR3 is 12 amino acids long. The CDR3, as DNA: TGTGCCAGCAGCCCTAACTACAATGAGCAGTTCTTC. Translated, it gives CASSPNYNEQFF.

The gene calls are TRBV6-6 and TRBJ2-6; possible D gene TRBD2, 5 bases. The V end lost 7 bases, the J end lost 4 bases, and 11 bases lay between the germline ends. This CDR3 spans 14 amino acids. CDR1 and CDR2 (germline): MNHNY, SVGAGI (reference sequence). This CDR3 reads CASTRVAGANVLTF. The CDR3 DNA reads TGTGCCAGCACGCGGGTCGCCGGGGCCAACGTCCTGACTTTC.

This clone was counted only a few times. This rearrangement joins TRBV7-2 to TRBJ1-1; D perhaps matches TRBD1 (6 bases). Germline V lookup: CDR1 SGHTA, CDR2 FQGNSA. V lost 5 bases, J lost 1 base, and 14 bases lay in between. The length of the CDR3 is 15 residues. The CDR3 sequence is CASSVQGTTNTEAFF. DNA for the CDR3: TGTGCCAGCAGCGTTCAGGGGACGACGAACACTGAAGCTTTCTTT.

The chain has TRBV18 and TRBJ1-1; D gene ambiguous. V dropped 6 bases and J dropped 11 bases, with 19 bases sitting between them. Germline V lookup: CDR1 KGHSH, CDR2 LQKENI. This CDR3 region has 13 residues. The CDR3 DNA is TGTGCCAGCTCGCCAAACAACGGGGAGGCGGCTTTCTTT. Translation gives CASSPNNGEAAFF.

The chain couples TRBV6-1 to TRBJ1-5, with a tentative D call TRBD1 (5 bases). The germline V gene has CDR1 MNHNS and CDR2 SASEGT. The ends were cut back, 2 bases at V and 9 bases at J, with 14 bases in the middle. The CDR3 has 14 amino acids. The CDR3: CASSEQGFQGPQHF. Here the CDR3 DNA reads TGTGCCAGCAGTGAACAGGGATTCCAGGGGCCCCAGCATTTT.

The chain links TRBV28 to TRBJ1-3, with D perhaps TRBD1 (5 bases). Germline V gene sequence: CDR1 MDHEN, CDR2 SYDVKM. Trimming left V 4 bases short and J 2 bases short, with 12 bases between. CDR3 length equals 15 residues. CDR3 sequence reads: CASSYPGVAGNTIYF. In nucleotides, the CDR3 is TGTGCCAGCAGTTACCCGGGGGTAGCTGGAAACACCATATATTTT.

The CDR3 protein is CASSLVRGGYEQYF. The CDR3 DNA follows: TGTGCCAGCAGCTTAGTGAGGGGGGGCTACGAGCAGTACTTC. The V gene is TRBV11-1, the J gene TRBJ2-7; maybe TRBD2 (7 bases). Trimming pared 1 base from V and 3 bases from J, leaving 10 bases between. The CDR3 runs 14 residues. Per germline, CDR1 SGHAT and CDR2 FQDESV (reference sequence).

This clone was seen only once. This chain joins TRBV29-1 and TRBJ1-2; 7 nucleotides align to TRBD1. Germline CDR1 SQVTM, CDR2 ANQGSEA. The CDR3 loop spans 13 amino acids. The ends lost 1 base at V and 8 bases at J; junction bases unmatched: 7. This CDR3 is CSVEVMDRQGYTF. The CDR3 coding sequence is TGCAGCGTTGAAGTGATGGACAGGCAGGGCTACACCTTC.

This sequence joins TRBV7-2 and TRBJ1-2; possible D gene TRBD1, 5 bases. Deletions cut 7 bases from V and 2 bases from J, with 14 bases between. Germline CDR1 SGHTA, CDR2 FQGNSA. The CDR3 covers 14 residues. The CDR3 spells CASTDGGANYGYTF. The DNA of the CDR3 is TGTGCCAGCACTGACGGAGGGGCAAACTATGGCTACACCTTC.

In the case of this clone: This CDR3 is also generated by other DNA sequences in the sample. The chain combines TRBV29-1 with TRBJ1-2, with 9 bases lining up with TRBD1. Per the germline V gene, CDR1 is SQVTM and CDR2 is ANQGSEA. The CDR3 contains 11 residues. Trimming at V came to 7 bases and at J to 7 bases, leaving 4 bases not matched to a gene. DNA for the CDR3: TGCAGCGCCAGGACAGGGGTTGGCTACACCTTC. Protein sequence: CSARTGVGYTF.

The chain uses TRBV7-6 and TRBJ1-1; perhaps TRBD1 as D (5 bases). This CDR3 spans 12 amino acids. Germline assignment: CDR1 SGHVS and CDR2 FNYEAQ. The ends were cut back, 5 bases at V and 11 bases at J, with 15 bases in the middle. The CDR3 DNA is TGTGCCAGCAGCGGAGATAGGGGTACGGCTTTCTTT. It encodes CASSGDRGTAFF.

This clone was seen more than once but under ten times. V gene TRBV7-9 combines with J gene TRBJ1-1; no definite D call. Looked up from germline, CDR1 is SEHNR and CDR2 is FQNEAQ (reference sequence). The CDR3 loop spans 13 amino acids. V was trimmed by 4 bases and J by 5 bases, leaving 11 bases between them. The CDR3 spells CASSSAGSTEAFF. For the CDR3, the DNA is TGTGCCAGCAGCTCAGCCGGGTCAACTGAAGCTTTCTTT.

The J gene is TRBJ2-5, the V gene TRBV6-6; D remains ambiguous. V was pared by 2 bases and J by 5 bases, with 9 bases between. The germline V gene has CDR1 MNHNY and CDR2 SVGAGI (reference sequence). This CDR3 region has 13 residues. DNA of the CDR3: TGTGCCAGCAGTTACCGGTCCGCGGAGACCCAGTACTTC. It is translated as CASSYRSAETQYF.

This clone has just one count. The V gene is TRBV10-3, the J gene TRBJ2-1; 9 bases agree with TRBD1. This CDR3 contains 15 residues. CDR1 ENHRY and CDR2 SYGVKD come from the germline V gene. The trim removed 4 bases at V and 7 bases at J, leaving 8 bases unmatched. In DNA form, the CDR3 reads TGTGCCATCAGTGGAAGGGGGACAGGGATGAATGAGCAGTTCTTC. Its protein is CAISGRGTGMNEQFF.

V usage is TRBV2 and J usage is TRBJ2-1; D not certain. This CDR3 comprises 13 residues. Germline V lookup: CDR1 SNHLY, CDR2 FYNNEI. V gave up 3 bases and J gave up 3 bases, with 6 bases separating them. CDR3 in DNA: TGTGCCAGCAGTGACTACAGCTACAATGAGCAGTTCTTC. Its protein product is CASSDYSYNEQFF.

The rearrangement uses TRBV27 and TRBJ2-2, with D perhaps matching TRBD1 (5 bases). Germline loops: CDR1 MNHEY, CDR2 SMNVEV (reference sequence). V lost 6 bases and J lost 3, with 17 bases in between. This CDR3 region has 16 residues. CDR3 loop: CASSFGHRTYTGELFF. The CDR3 DNA reads TGTGCCAGCAGCTTCGGACACCGGACCTACACCGGGGAGCTGTTTTTT.

The chain recombines TRBV9 with TRBJ1-1; tentative D call: TRBD1 (6 bases). Germline V gene sequence: CDR1 SGDLS, CDR2 YYNGEE. The CDR3 loop spans 16 amino acids. V lost 3 bases and J lost 9, with 24 bases in between. The CDR3 loop is CASSAHFTGNSTQAFF. In DNA, the CDR3 is TGTGCCAGCAGCGCCCATTTCACAGGGAACTCGACTCAAGCTTTCTTT.

The chain joins TRBV10-3 to TRBJ1-6, with D possibly matching TRBD1 (5 bases). The CDR3 has 13 residues. CDR1 and CDR2 (germline): ENHRY, SYGVKD. Trimming cost V 3 bases and J 10 bases, with 10 bases left between them. The DNA of the CDR3 is TGTGCCATCAGTGAAGGGGAAAACTCACCCCTCCACTTT. Its translation is CAISEGENSPLHF.

The chain has TRBV29-1 and TRBJ1-1, with 7 bases identical to TRBD1. V gave up 8 bases and J gave up 5 bases; unmatched junction bases: 8. The CDR3 spans 12 residues. Germline loops: CDR1 SQVTM, CDR2 ANQGSEA. The CDR3 protein is CSSQQGRTEAFF. In DNA form, the CDR3 reads TGCAGCTCACAACAGGGGAGGACTGAAGCTTTCTTT.